The 19 T cell receptor beta chains given below trace back to one sample, sequenced in a study of blood T cell repertoires in COVID-19 (dated by TCRdb to the early 2020s). The method behind the library was the immunoSEQ multiplex PCR assay. Here the immuneACCESS table is served through TCRdb, limited to in-frame sequences with V and J called. Missing clones are a known gap in these copies; in checked studies unresolved V genes cover under half, and the rest lacks a known reason. For this sample there are approximately 230,000 clones; about 91% appear just once. Jointly, the top ten make up under 15% of the sample. Material for sequencing was PBMCs or T cells enriched from blood (not recorded which). These receptors were obtained from a woman between 50 and 59 years old with acute COVID-19.

The gene calls are TRBV28 and TRBJ1-2; D might be TRBD1 (5 bases). V was clipped by 5 bases and J by 8 bases, with 24 bases between them. Germline loops: CDR1 MDHEN, CDR2 SYDVKM. There are 16 residues in the CDR3. In DNA, the CDR3 is TGTGCCAGCAGTAGTAATCCTACACAGGATTTGAAGGGCTACACCTTC. This gives the protein CASSSNPTQDLKGYTF.

The V gene is TRBV6-6, the J gene TRBJ2-7; 10 nucleotides line up with TRBD2. CDR3 length equals 16 residues. V shed 2 bases and J 0 bases; nucleotides not matched to a gene: 4. Germline-derived CDR1 and CDR2 are MNHNY and SVGAGI (reference sequence). Written as DNA, the CDR3 is TGTGCCAGCAGTTACCCTCCTAGCGGGAGCTCCTACGAGCAGTACTTC. Encoded protein: CASSYPPSGSSYEQYF.

CDR3 region: CASSHSGSTDTQYF. The CDR3 region has the DNA TGTGCCAGCAGCCATAGCGGGAGCACAGATACGCAGTATTTT. The rearrangement joins TRBV7-3 to TRBJ2-3; 7 bases are a match to TRBD2. From germline, CDR1 is SGHTA and CDR2 FQGTGA. With V trimmed by 5 bases and J by 0 bases, 2 bases remained unmatched. The CDR3 covers 14 residues.

A single count supports this clone. The chain is built from TRBV15 and TRBJ1-2; tentative D call: TRBD1 (5 bases). Germline CDR1 is LNHNV and CDR2 is YYDKDF (reference sequence). CDR3 size: 13 residues. Trimming stripped 2 bases from V and 11 bases from J, with 15 bases between. The DNA for the CDR3 is TGTGCCACCAGCAGATCTTGGGGTGGGGGGTACACCTTC. Its translation: CATSRSWGGGYTF.

The CDR3 nucleotides read TGTGCCAGCAGCAAAGGGGGGACAGGGGTATCTGGAAACACCATATATTTT. It encodes CASSKGGTGVSGNTIYF. The chain links TRBV21-1 to TRBJ1-3; the table's D call, TRBD1, has no DNA check behind it. TRBV21-1 is marked as a pseudogene. The CDR3 has 17 residues.

This sequence joins TRBV29-1 and TRBJ1-2; tentative D call: TRBD1 (5 bases). The V gene lost 2 bases and the J gene lost 4 bases, with 8 bases spanning the gap. Germline loops: CDR1 SQVTM, CDR2 ANQGSEA. CDR3 length: 12 amino acids. The CDR3 region is CSVERGSYGYTF. Here the CDR3 DNA reads TGCAGCGTTGAAAGGGGTTCCTATGGCTACACCTTC.

CDR3 bases: TGTGCCAGTAGTAGAGCGGGAGTCACGTACCAAGAGACCCAGTACTTC. Its protein is CASSRAGVTYQETQYF. The V call is TRBV19, the J call TRBJ2-5, with 8 bases matching TRBD2. V was pared by 4 bases and J by 0 bases, with 7 bases of the junction left unmatched. Germline loops: CDR1 LNHDA, CDR2 SQIVND (reference sequence). The CDR3 runs to 16 residues.

V usage is TRBV7-9 and J usage is TRBJ1-2; 7 bases map to TRBD1. V was clipped by 0 bases and J by 5 bases; unmatched bases: 6. This CDR3 comprises 15 residues. In germline, CDR1 is SEHNR, CDR2 FQNEAQ (reference sequence). The CDR3 coding sequence is TGTGCCAGCAGCTTAGCGGAGGGGGCGTCGTATGGCTACACCTTC. Protein product: CASSLAEGASYGYTF.

The J gene is TRBJ2-1, the V gene TRBV24-1, with 8 bases identical to TRBD2. Looked up from germline, CDR1 is KGHDR and CDR2 is SFDVKD. With 3 bases clipped from V and 3 bases from J, the junction kept 12 bases outside the gene matches. The CDR3 contains 18 residues. CDR3 sequence (DNA): TGTGCCACCAGTGATACCTCGCCTTCTAGCGGGTTCTACAATGAGCAGTTCTTC. Translated, it gives CATSDTSPSSGFYNEQFF.

The rearrangement joins TRBV25-1 to TRBJ1-2; tentatively, D is TRBD1 (6 bases). CDR3 length: 15 amino acids. Germline V CDR1 and CDR2: MGHDK, SYGVNS. V dropped 5 bases and J dropped 4 bases, with 17 bases sitting between them. CDR3 region: CASSYEGGGAYGYTF. The CDR3 nucleotides are TGTGCCAGCAGTTACGAAGGGGGTGGGGCCTATGGCTACACCTTC.

The chain links TRBV6-4 to TRBJ1-1; the match to TRBD1 covers 7 bases. J gave up 1 base and V 3 bases, and 8 bases lay outside the gene matches. There are 16 residues in the CDR3. In germline, CDR1 is MRHNA, CDR2 SNTAGT. DNA for the CDR3: TGTGCCAGCAGTGAGGGGGGCAGGGGGTCGAACACTGAAGCTTTCTTT. As protein: CASSEGGRGSNTEAFF.

The V gene is TRBV7-3, the J gene TRBJ2-3, with TRBD2 identical over 7 bases. The germline V gene has CDR1 SGHTA and CDR2 FQGTGA. This CDR3 has 14 amino acids. J gave up 3 bases and V 4 bases, and 4 bases lay outside the gene matches. This chain's CDR3 is CASSSGLVTDTQYF. CDR3 in DNA: TGTGCCAGCAGCTCCGGACTAGTTACAGATACGCAGTATTTT.

The rearrangement links TRBV3-1 (or the pseudogene TRBV3-2) to TRBJ1-2; TRBD1 is a possible D gene (5 bases). Germline V gene sequence: CDR1 LGHDT, CDR2 YNNKEL (reference sequence). V shed 1 base and J shed 4 bases, with 13 bases lying between them. This CDR3 is 15 amino acids long. CDR3: CASSQGAGLGYGYTF. As DNA, the CDR3 is TGTGCCAGCAGCCAAGGCGCAGGGTTGGGCTATGGCTACACCTTC.

The chain recombines TRBV7-3 with TRBJ2-1; D ambiguous. CDR3 length equals 14 residues. Germline V lookup: CDR1 SGHTA, CDR2 FQGTGA. Trimming left V 2 bases short and J 7 bases short, with 12 bases between. In DNA form, the CDR3 reads TGTGCCAGCAGCTTACAGGCAACGAAGAATGAGCAGTTCTTC. It encodes CASSLQATKNEQFF.

The chain combines TRBV6-5 with TRBJ2-7; 8 bases match TRBD2. CDR3 length: 12 amino acids. J gave up 3 bases and V 5 bases, and 0 bases lay outside the gene matches. CDR1 and CDR2 (germline): MNHEY, SVGAGI. CDR3 sequence: CASSTSGYEQYF. The CDR3, as DNA: TGTGCCAGCAGTACTAGCGGCTACGAGCAGTACTTC.

The V call is TRBV11-1, the J call TRBJ1-1, with D unresolved. Germline CDR1 SGHAT, CDR2 FQDESV (reference sequence). The germline V and J ends were trimmed by 5 bases and 0 bases, with 13 bases remaining between them. The CDR3 length is 15 residues. The CDR3 sequence is CASSPDTYLNTEAFF. CDR3 coding DNA: TGTGCCAGCAGCCCAGACACGTACTTGAACACTGAAGCTTTCTTT.

The chain has TRBV28 and TRBJ2-2, with 8 bases identical to TRBD2. With 8 bases clipped from V and 2 bases from J, the junction kept 7 bases outside the gene matches. Germline lookup yields CDR1 MDHEN and CDR2 SYDVKM. The CDR3 has 15 amino acids. CDR3 in DNA: TGTGCCAGCCTCGCGGGAGGCCTTAACACCGGGGAGCTGTTTTTT. Its protein product is CASLAGGLNTGELFF.

CDR3 in amino acids: CASSPQGGAGGYTF. CDR3 in DNA: TGTGCCAGCAGTCCGCAAGGGGGGGCGGGTGGCTACACCTTC. This chain joins TRBV6-5 and TRBJ1-2; possible D gene TRBD1, 6 bases. Between the trimmed V and J ends, which lost 5 bases and 7 bases, there was a span of 17 bases. CDR1 is MNHEY and CDR2 is SVGAGI in the germline V gene. This CDR3 comprises 14 residues.

The chain recombines TRBV6-5 with TRBJ2-5; 10 nucleotides match TRBD1. Trimming cost V 5 bases and J 1 base; bases outside gene matches: 1. The CDR3 totals 14 residues. From germline, CDR1 is MNHEY and CDR2 SVGAGI. This CDR3 reads CASSRTGGQETQYF. CDR3 nucleotide sequence: TGTGCCAGCAGTCGGACAGGGGGCCAAGAGACCCAGTACTTC.